The TCR beta chain described here comes from a study of blood T cells in healthy people across ages (dated by TCRdb to 2015 to 2017). About the full investigation: In model experiments, roughly one uniquely barcoded TCR beta cDNA molecule per two T cells was captured by template switching. Donors were grouped into four age groups: young (average approximately 15 years), middle-aged (around 39), aged (around 56) and long-lived (over 80). To track age-related changes in TCR beta repertoire diversity, the study relied on deep sequencing normalized with unique cDNA molecular identifiers. Using the same blood draw, the study looked at two additional independent replicas of 1 million unique cDNA reads for two donors, one aged 18 to 30 and the other aged 80 or older. To avoid experimental bias, donors of different ages were randomly spread across the sequencing lanes. What the research found in general, with its limitations: Because donor CMV infection status was unknown, age-related changes in expanded clonotypes were potentially confounded. There was a strong correlation between observed TCR beta diversity and the percentage of naive T cells measured by flow cytometry. Bulk unsorted PBMC profiling prevented conclusive comparison of naive and antigen-experienced compartments. Compared with the aged group, the long-lived group had more naive CD4+ T cells, fewer expanded clones and increased TCR diversity, suggesting age selection. Total diversity estimates from one million sequenced T cells were considered lower bounds and underestimates. As age increased, observed TCR beta diversity per million T cells dropped in a roughly linear way, and a significant reduction was already evident by age around 41.

The library was built by means of 5' RACE. Instrument on record: Illumina HiSeq 2500. A second PCR of roughly 6 to 12 cycles was performed with a sample-barcoded 5' primer and a J-beta primer mix. A unique molecular identifier was introduced onto each TCR beta cDNA molecule by a template-switch 5' adaptor carrying 12 random nucleotides. At least 3 million CDR3-containing paired-end reads were obtained from each sample. The Mint cDNA synthesis kit, primed by a TRBC-specific oligonucleotide, was used to synthesize first-strand cDNA from all RNA. All cDNA was treated with uracil-DNA glycosylase and then went through a first 18-cycle PCR with the universal primers M1SS and BC2_uni_R. As for the original processing: Each sample was normalized by randomly selecting 1 million high-quality reads, each carrying a distinct molecular identifier. Reads with shared molecular identifiers were discarded instead of being binned into consensus sequences. MiTCR, with a Q25 quality threshold and the strictest error-elimination algorithm, was used for CDR3 identification, clonotype clustering and error correction. A nonparametric unseen species model using Euler transformation provided a lower-bound estimate of total TCR beta diversity. The public reads were run again by TCRdb, first through fastp at Q25 and then through MiXCR, and only productive beta chains were kept. Merged by CDR3 protein, the rows form single entries marked with the most common genes and DNA. The V and J calls reflect TCRdb's pipeline rather than the authors' work. The table for this sample lists 1.5 million to 2 million distinct CDR3 sequences; roughly 32% of them were counted only once. Together, the top ten hold about 11% of the sample.

Systemically healthy Caucasian individuals from Russia, roughly 40 in total and aged roughly 6 to 95 years, were included as donors. Each donor gave approximately 9.4 milliliters of peripheral blood, drawn into EDTA-treated Vacutainer tubes. PBMCs were isolated by Ficoll-Paque density-gradient centrifugation, with at least 7 million obtained per sample. Total RNA, at least 6 micrograms per sample, was extracted from PBMCs with Trizol reagent. The percentages of naive CD45RAhigh/CD27high T cells were determined by flow cytometry on a PBMC aliquot from every donor. Turning to this clonotype: Its antigen specificity is not known. No base quality values were provided; no much bigger clone lies one nucleotide off.

The TCR comes from a woman aged 25-40 years in good health. The sample consisted of blood.

The DNA reads TGCAGTGCTTGGGAAAGACTAGCTCAAGAGACCCAGTACTTC. Its translation reads: CSAWERLAQETQYF. The V and J genes are TRBV20-1 and TRBJ2-5, and TRBD2 aligns with 7 junction nucleotides. Including the terminal cysteine and phenylalanine, the CDR3 comprises 14 residues. Solely the CDR3 DNA is kept, with 42 bases framed from the first base. From V the trimming removes 5 bases and from J it removes 2 bases, while the gene matches leave 8 bases of the junction unaccounted for. From the germline V gene (reference sequence), CDR1 is DFQATT and CDR2 is SNEGSKA.